A single sample gave rise to the 7 T cell receptor beta chains below, sequenced in a study of shared clonotypes between healthy human individuals. Assay used: immunoSEQ multiplex PCR; TCRdb lists only in-frame clones, some missing. The sample lists 450,000 to 500,000 clones, approximately 80% seen once, with 9.5% to 15% in the top ten. The specimen sequenced was PBMCs. The receptor set was obtained from a woman aged 35 to 49 in good health. Some clones in this sample may be carry-over from other donors' samples.

This clone has a handful of counts. The chain combines TRBV2 with TRBJ2-5, with D possibly being TRBD2 (6 bases). CDR1 and CDR2 from the germline V gene are SNHLY and FYNNEI. V lost 5 bases, J lost 4 bases, and 11 bases lay in between. The CDR3 consists of 13 residues. The CDR3 loop reads CASSFRLVETQYF. Here the CDR3 DNA reads TGTGCCAGCAGTTTTAGACTAGTAGAGACCCAGTACTTC.

The chain couples TRBV29-1 to TRBJ2-5; 10 bases align to TRBD2. The CDR3 loop spans 13 amino acids. Germline values: CDR1 SQVTM, CDR2 ANQGSEA. After removal of 6 bases from V and 4 bases from J, the junction contained 5 bases not matched to a gene. Here the CDR3 DNA reads TGCAGCGTAGCGGGAGGGCCCCGAGAGACCCAGTACTTC. As protein: CSVAGGPRETQYF.

The chain recombines TRBV14 with TRBJ2-3; possibly TRBD1 or TRBD2 for D (5 bases each). V was shortened by 1 base and J by 2 bases, with 16 bases between the two germline ends. The CDR3 covers 17 residues. CDR1 is SGHDN, CDR2 FVKESK, per germline. This CDR3 is CASSQAPGPRFTDTQYF. The CDR3, as DNA: TGTGCCAGCAGCCAAGCTCCGGGACCCAGATTCACAGATACGCAGTATTTT. Full variable domain (outside the CDR3, taken from reference TRBV14 and TRBJ2-3): EAGVTQFPSHSVIEKGQTVTLRCDPISGHDNLYWYRRVMGKEIKFLLHFVKESKQDESGMPNNRFLAERTGGTYSTLKVQPAELEDSGVYFCASSQAPGPRFTDTQYFGPGTRLTVL.

This clone appeared a few times. V is TRBV30 and J is TRBJ1-1, with D perhaps matching TRBD1 (6 bases). This CDR3 spans 14 amino acids. Trimming took 2 bases from V and 1 from J, leaving 11 bases between them. Germline V gene data show CDR1 as GTSNPN and CDR2 as SVGIG (reference sequence). The CDR3 region is CAWSRGQQNTEAFF. For the CDR3, the DNA is TGTGCCTGGAGTAGAGGACAGCAGAACACTGAAGCTTTCTTT.

V usage is TRBV18 and J usage is TRBJ2-7; TRBD1 might be the D (5 bases). V was clipped by 5 bases and J by 3 bases, with 17 bases between them. In germline, CDR1 is KGHSH, CDR2 LQKENI. The CDR3 contains 15 residues. The CDR3 here is CASSARQTDDYEQYF. In DNA, the CDR3 is TGTGCCAGCTCAGCCAGGCAGACAGACGACTACGAGCAGTACTTC.

This chain uses TRBV5-6 with TRBJ1-3, with unresolved D. The CDR3 is 14 amino acids. Germline V gene data show CDR1 as SGHDT and CDR2 as YYEEEE. V dropped 1 base and J dropped 1 base, with 6 bases sitting between them. The CDR3 spells CASSLKGSGNTIYF. The CDR3 DNA reads TGTGCCAGCAGCTTGAAGGGTTCTGGAAACACCATATATTTT. The variable domain in full, with the rest retrieved from reference TRBV5-6 and TRBJ1-3, is DAGVTQSPTHLIKTRGQQVTLRCSPKSGHDTVSWYQQALGQGPQFIFQYYEEEERQRGNFPDRFSGHQFPNYSSELNVNALLLGDSALYLCASSLKGSGNTIYFGEGSWLTVV.

Only one count was recorded for this clone. The chain links TRBV21-1 to TRBJ2-5; the table assigns TRBD2, which was not confirmed against the DNA. TRBV21-1 is reported as a pseudogene. CDR3 length equals 14 residues. The CDR3 DNA is TGTGCCAGCATCTTCTCGGGACTTAAAGAGACCCAGTACTTC. It translates to CASIFSGLKETQYF.